This TCR beta chain was recovered during a study of Graves' ophthalmopathy and Graves' hyperthyroidism. General study findings and limits: Prediction of ophthalmopathy progression reached roughly 70% sensitivity and approximately 75% specificity.

Notes on this clonotype: Its antigen is still unknown.

The authors isolated PBMCs from over 7.5 ml of fresh peripheral blood. RNA transcripts yielded amplified TCR beta CDR3 regions. First-round RT-PCR employed HTBI primers, with a second-round multiplex PCR after it. One entry per CDR3 protein, called by TCRdb with MiXCR from the multiplex PCR reads. The profile shows tens of thousands of distinct CDR3 sequences, roughly 47% of them singletons. Specimen: peripheral blood. This receptor was taken from an adult woman with Graves' ophthalmopathy.

The DNA for the CDR3 is TGTGCCGACAGTTTGTCCGGCGGGAGGGCCTTGGAGACCCAGTACTTC. Translating it yields CADSLSGGRALETQYF. The chain joins TRBV28 to TRBJ2-5; 9 positions agree with TRBD2. The CDR3 is 16 residues long. CDR1 is MDHEN and CDR2 is SYDVKM in the germline V gene. Germline trimming cut 11 bases from V and 5 bases from J; bases unmatched to any gene: 18. Full variable domain (rest looked up from reference TRBV28 and TRBJ2-5): DVKVTQSSRYLVKRTGEKVFLECVQDMDHENMFWYRQDPGLGLRLIYFSYDVKMKEKGDIPEGYSVSREKKERFSLILESASTNQTSMYLCADSLSGGRALETQYFGPGTRLLVL.